This entry lists 29 T cell receptor beta chains sequenced from one sample in a study of cytomegalovirus exposure and HLA in healthy donors. PCR primers comprised 60 Vbeta and 13 Jbeta primers. The table came from immunoSEQ multiplex PCR; TCRdb's copy has only in-frame clones and leaves some out. This sample carries about 160,000 clones, around four fifths of them seen once, and the ten largest clones take 1.3% to 1.5%. Sequenced material: PBMCs. These TCRs come from a woman in her thirties in good health and CMV-seronegative.

The rearrangement uses TRBV2 and TRBJ1-3, with D maybe TRBD1 (6 bases). The CDR3 is made up of 15 amino acids. Deletions cut 8 bases from V and 4 bases from J, with 18 bases between. The germline V gene has CDR1 SNHLY and CDR2 FYNNEI. The CDR3 coding sequence is TGTGCCAGCCACGGTTGGGGGCAAAAAGGAAACACCATATATTTT. It translates to CASHGWGQKGNTIYF.

The rearrangement uses TRBV5-1 and TRBJ1-4, with a tentative D call TRBD1 (6 bases). V shed 4 bases and J shed 6 bases, with 13 bases lying between them. Germline lookup yields CDR1 SGHRS and CDR2 YFSETQ. The length of the CDR3 is 14 residues. CDR3 residues: CASSPGGPDEKLFF. Here the CDR3 DNA reads TGCGCCAGCAGCCCCGGGGGGCCAGATGAAAAACTGTTTTTT. Together with reference TRBV5-1 and TRBJ1-4, the CDR3 gives the full variable domain: KAGVTQTPRYLIKTRGQQVTLSCSPISGHRSVSWYQQTPGQGLQFLFEYFSETQRNKGNFPGRFSGRQFSNSRSEMNVSTLELGDSALYLCASSPGGPDEKLFFGSGTQLSVL.

This clone appeared a few times. The chain joins TRBV30 to TRBJ1-2; 11 nucleotides match TRBD1. Germline-derived CDR1 and CDR2 are GTSNPN and SVGIG (reference sequence). The CDR3 totals 14 residues. V gave up 5 bases and J gave up 8 bases; unmatched junction bases: 10. Here the CDR3 reads CAWGFGQGAGGYTF. DNA of the CDR3: TGTGCCTGGGGATTCGGACAGGGGGCGGGGGGCTACACCTTC.

The chain recombines TRBV27 with TRBJ1-3; 7 bases fit TRBD1. The CDR3 consists of 15 residues. Germline V lookup: CDR1 MNHEY, CDR2 SMNVEV (reference sequence). J lost 1 base, V lost 4 bases, and 4 bases had no gene match. The CDR3 loop reads CASSSDRASGNTIYF. CDR3 coding DNA: TGTGCCAGCAGTTCCGACAGGGCGTCTGGAAACACCATATATTTT.

This clone was seen only a few times. The chain carries TRBV11-3 and TRBJ2-7; TRBD1 matches at 9 bases. CDR3 length: 16 residues. With V trimmed by 5 bases and J by 3 bases, 11 bases remained unmatched. CDR1 is SGHNT, CDR2 YENEEA, per germline. DNA of the CDR3: TGTGCCAGCAGCACCGGTCCGGGACAGGGCTTCTACGAGCAGTACTTC. It codes for CASSTGPGQGFYEQYF. The full variable domain, rest sourced from reference TRBV11-3 and TRBJ2-7, is EAGVVQSPRYKIIEKKQPVAFWCNPISGHNTLYWYLQNLGQGPELLIRYENEEAVDDSQLPKDRFSAERLKGVDSTLKIQPAELGDSAVYLCASSTGPGQGFYEQYFGPGTRLTVT.

Here the CDR3 reads CASSLVGQGNEQFF. The CDR3 DNA is TGTGCCAGCAGCTTAGTAGGACAGGGGAATGAGCAGTTCTTC. The chain joins TRBV7-9 to TRBJ2-1; TRBD1 aligns across 9 bases. Germline CDR1 is SEHNR and CDR2 is FQNEAQ (reference sequence). V lost 1 base and J lost 7; bases outside the gene matches: 2. The CDR3 runs to 14 residues.

This clone occurred a few times. The chain is built from TRBV7-9 and TRBJ1-2; D not certain. The V end lost 5 bases, the J end lost 0 bases, and 4 bases lay between the germline ends. The CDR3 extends over 12 amino acids. Germline loops: CDR1 SEHNR, CDR2 FQNEAQ (reference sequence). CDR3 region: CASSITNYGYTF. Here the CDR3 DNA reads TGTGCCAGCAGCATAACTAACTATGGCTACACCTTC.

CDR3 amino acids: CASRQGGMNTEAFF. The CDR3 DNA reads as TGTGCCAGTAGACAGGGGGGGATGAACACTGAAGCTTTCTTT. The chain carries TRBV19 and TRBJ1-1, with 8 positions matching TRBD1. CDR3 length: 14 residues. CDR1 and CDR2 (germline): LNHDA, SQIVND (reference sequence). Trimming at V came to 6 bases and at J to 0 bases, leaving 3 bases not matched to a gene.

The rearrangement links TRBV4-1 to TRBJ2-5; weak D call: TRBD2 (5 bases). The germline CDR1 and CDR2 sequences are MGHRA and YSYEKL. Trimming stripped 2 bases from V and 5 bases from J, with 21 bases between. The CDR3 extends over 17 amino acids. CDR3 in DNA: TGCGCCAGCAGCCAACCCCGGGGTGGGGTGGGGAAGGAGACCCAGTACTTC. Residues: CASSQPRGGVGKETQYF.

The rearrangement links TRBV5-1 to TRBJ1-3, with 9 bases identical to TRBD1. CDR1 is SGHRS and CDR2 is YFSETQ in the germline V gene. The CDR3 is made up of 14 amino acids. The junction had 1 base not matched to a gene; V was cut back by 3 bases and J by 3 bases. In DNA form, the CDR3 reads TGCGCCAGCAGCTGGACAGGGGTTGGAAACACCATATATTTT. Its translation: CASSWTGVGNTIYF.

This chain connects TRBV28 to TRBJ1-5; 8 bases align to TRBD1. The germline V gene has CDR1 MDHEN and CDR2 SYDVKM. The V and J ends lost 2 bases and 7 bases, in that order; junction bases with no gene match: 10. The CDR3 consists of 16 residues. Written as DNA, the CDR3 is TGTGCCAGCAGTTTAACGGGCAGGGGGCAAGGCCAGCCCCAGCATTTT. It specifies CASSLTGRGQGQPQHF.

The chain employs TRBV18 and TRBJ1-5; a weak D match, TRBD1 (6 bases). This CDR3 comprises 17 residues. CDR1 is KGHSH, CDR2 LQKENI, per germline. Trimming removed 1 base at V and 5 bases at J, with 18 bases between. CDR3 loop: CASSPRQGNHGYQPQHF. For the CDR3, the DNA is TGTGCCAGCTCACCACGGCAGGGGAACCACGGGTATCAGCCCCAGCATTTT.

The chain links TRBV2 to TRBJ2-1, with a weak D call TRBD2 (5 bases). CDR1 is SNHLY, CDR2 FYNNEI, per germline. V dropped 7 bases and J dropped 0 bases, with 13 bases sitting between them. The length of the CDR3 is 15 residues. This chain's CDR3 is CASKATGSSYNEQFF. The DNA for the CDR3 is TGTGCCAGCAAGGCGACGGGGAGCTCCTACAATGAGCAGTTCTTC.

The V call is TRBV6-6, the J call TRBJ1-1; weak D call: TRBD1 (6 bases). Between the trimmed V and J ends, which lost 4 bases and 1 base, there was a span of 7 bases. The CDR3 loop spans 13 amino acids. Per the germline V gene, CDR1 is MNHNY and CDR2 is SVGAGI (reference sequence). CDR3 bases: TGTGCCAGCAGTTTACAGGGGAACACTGAAGCTTTCTTT. Residues: CASSLQGNTEAFF.

The chain has TRBV7-6 and TRBJ1-2; possibly TRBD1 for D (5 bases). The CDR3 loop spans 15 amino acids. V lost 5 bases, J lost 6 bases, and 19 bases lay in between. CDR1 is SGHVS and CDR2 is FNYEAQ in the germline V gene. The CDR3 coding sequence is TGTGCCAGCAGCCCCGAGGCAGGGCCCTCTAATGGCTACACCTTC. Translation gives CASSPEAGPSNGYTF.

In this sample, this clone turned up a few times. This rearrangement joins TRBV5-1 to TRBJ2-3; 12 bases are a match to TRBD1. The CDR3 spans 15 residues. Germline V lookup: CDR1 SGHRS, CDR2 YFSETQ. The J segment lost 6 bases and the V segment lost 4 bases, leaving 6 bases of the junction unmatched. CDR3 amino acids: CASSLGTGGGDTQYF. Here the CDR3 DNA reads TGCGCCAGCAGCCTCGGGACAGGGGGCGGCGATACGCAGTATTTT.

This clone occurred once. The chain carries TRBV7-8 and TRBJ1-5, with a possible D match to TRBD1 (6 bases). Germline V gene sequence: CDR1 SGHVS, CDR2 FQNEAQ. V gave up 6 bases and J gave up 3 bases, with 12 bases separating them. CDR3 length: 14 residues. CDR3 sequence reads: CASSPDSSNQPQHF. DNA for the CDR3: TGTGCCAGCAGTCCGGACAGCTCCAATCAGCCCCAGCATTTT.

The chain has TRBV2 and TRBJ2-1, with D possibly matching TRBD1 (6 bases). Trimming removed 3 bases from V and 8 bases from J, with 14 bases in between. The CDR3 is made up of 14 amino acids. CDR1 SNHLY and CDR2 FYNNEI come from the germline V gene. Here the CDR3 DNA reads TGTGCCAGCAGTGAGTGGACAGAGGCCGATGAGCAGTTCTTC. It translates to CASSEWTEADEQFF.

This sequence joins TRBV5-4 and TRBJ2-5, with 11 bases lining up with TRBD2. V trimming: 0 bases; J trimming: 3 bases; junction bases outside the gene matches: 4. The CDR3 is 16 amino acids. The germline CDR1 and CDR2 sequences are SGHNT and YYREEE (reference sequence). The CDR3 here is CASSLGLTSGEETQYF. The CDR3 DNA sequence: TGTGCCAGCAGCTTGGGCCTGACTAGCGGGGAAGAGACCCAGTACTTC.

The rearrangement links TRBV6-6 to TRBJ2-5; D uncertain. TRBJ2-7 explains the end of the DNA better; the J call may be wrong. This CDR3 has 14 amino acids. Germline values: CDR1 MNHNY, CDR2 SVGAGI (reference sequence). CDR3 protein: CASSYVISSYEQYF. In DNA, the CDR3 is TGTGCCAGCAGTTACGTTATTAGCTCCTACGAGCAGTACTTC.

The chain carries TRBV30 and TRBJ2-7; D might be TRBD2 (5 bases). Germline CDR1 is GTSNPN and CDR2 is SVGIG (reference sequence). This CDR3 region has 12 residues. Trimming pared 3 bases from V and 3 bases from J, leaving 9 bases between. CDR3: CAWSSGSYEQYF. The CDR3, as DNA: TGTGCCTGGAGCTCTGGGAGCTACGAGCAGTACTTC.

The rearrangement joins TRBV5-1 to TRBJ2-5; 7 bases are shared with TRBD1. Germline V lookup: CDR1 SGHRS, CDR2 YFSETQ. The CDR3 runs to 14 residues. The V and J ends lost 3 bases and 2 bases, in that order; junction bases with no gene match: 4. In DNA form, the CDR3 reads TGCGCCAGCAGCTCGGGACAGATACAAGAGACCCAGTACTTC. Residues: CASSSGQIQETQYF.

This chain connects TRBV5-4 to TRBJ1-6; D not certain. Trimming shortened V by 3 bases and J by 9 bases, and 19 bases separated the two germline ends. The CDR3 runs 16 residues. In germline, CDR1 is SGHNT, CDR2 YYREEE (reference sequence). Here the CDR3 DNA reads TGTGCCAGCAGCTCAGGCCCCCCCAAGGGAGCTTCACCCCTCCACTTT. Encoded protein: CASSSGPPKGASPLHF.

This sequence joins TRBV27 and TRBJ1-5; 10 nucleotides agree with TRBD1. Unmatched junction bases numbered 9, after V lost 4 bases and J lost 3 bases. From germline, CDR1 is MNHEY and CDR2 SMNVEV (reference sequence). There are 17 residues in the CDR3. In DNA, the CDR3 is TGTGCCAGCAGTTCCCAATTTGGGACAGGGGTCAATCAGCCCCAGCATTTT. This encodes CASSSQFGTGVNQPQHF.

The rearrangement links TRBV30 to TRBJ1-5; no clear D gene. The CDR3 totals 13 residues. V lost 4 bases and J 0 bases, leaving 7 bases between the germline ends. The germline CDR1 and CDR2 sequences are GTSNPN and SVGIG (reference sequence). The CDR3 protein is CAWNANSNQPQHF. The CDR3 nucleotides are TGTGCCTGGAACGCGAATAGCAATCAGCCCCAGCATTTT.

The V and J genes are TRBV2 and TRBJ2-1; 7 bases align to TRBD1. Losses at the gene ends were 6 bases for V and 0 bases for J; bases not matched to a gene: 5. CDR1 and CDR2 (germline): SNHLY, FYNNEI. The length of the CDR3 is 15 residues. The CDR3 region is CASRIQGLSYNEQFF. In nucleotides, the CDR3 is TGTGCCAGCAGAATACAGGGGCTCTCCTACAATGAGCAGTTCTTC. The full variable domain, rest sourced from reference TRBV2 and TRBJ2-1, is EPEVTQTPSHQVTQMGQEVILRCVPISNHLYFYWYRQILGQKVEFLVSFYNNEISEKSEIFDDQFSVERPDGSNFTLKIRSTKLEDSAMYFCASRIQGLSYNEQFFGPGTRLTVL.

This rearrangement joins TRBV7-9 to TRBJ2-7; 8 positions agree with TRBD1. The CDR3 totals 13 residues. The germline CDR1 and CDR2 sequences are SEHNR and FQNEAQ (reference sequence). V shed 2 bases and J 13 bases; nucleotides not matched to a gene: 10. This chain's CDR3 is CASSLLSGGDFYF. As DNA, the CDR3 is TGTGCCAGCAGCTTATTGTCAGGGGGCGACTTTTACTTC.

V and J are TRBV6-6 and TRBJ2-5; 7 nucleotides match TRBD2. This CDR3 has 13 amino acids. The germline CDR1 and CDR2 sequences are MNHNY and SVGAGI (reference sequence). J gave up 5 bases and V 4 bases, and 4 bases lay outside the gene matches. CDR3 protein: CASSLWGGETQYF. The CDR3 DNA sequence: TGTGCCAGCAGTTTGTGGGGGGGGGAGACCCAGTACTTC.

The rearrangement links TRBV18 to TRBJ1-1, with 10 nucleotides matching TRBD1. The CDR3 length is 15 residues. V trimming: 7 bases; J trimming: 0 bases; junction bases outside the gene matches: 5. Germline CDR1 KGHSH, CDR2 LQKENI. The DNA for the CDR3 is TGTGCCAGCTACGGGACAGGGGCCGTGAACACTGAAGCTTTCTTT. It encodes CASYGTGAVNTEAFF.